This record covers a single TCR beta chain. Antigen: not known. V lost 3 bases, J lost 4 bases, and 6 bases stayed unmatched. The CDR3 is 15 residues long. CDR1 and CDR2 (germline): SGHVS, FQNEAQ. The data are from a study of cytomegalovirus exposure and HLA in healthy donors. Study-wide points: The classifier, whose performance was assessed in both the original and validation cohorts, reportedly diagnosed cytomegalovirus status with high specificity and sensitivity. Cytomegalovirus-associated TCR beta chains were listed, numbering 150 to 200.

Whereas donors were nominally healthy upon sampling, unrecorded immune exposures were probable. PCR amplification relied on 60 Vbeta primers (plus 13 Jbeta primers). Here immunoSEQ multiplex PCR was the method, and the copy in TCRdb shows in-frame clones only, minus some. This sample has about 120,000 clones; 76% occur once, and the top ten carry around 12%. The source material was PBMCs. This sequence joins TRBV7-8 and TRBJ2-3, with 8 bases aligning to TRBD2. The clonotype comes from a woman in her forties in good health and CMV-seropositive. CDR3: CASSFRGGRPDTQYF. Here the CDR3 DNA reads TGTGCCAGCAGCTTCCGGGGGGGCCGGCCAGATACGCAGTATTTT.